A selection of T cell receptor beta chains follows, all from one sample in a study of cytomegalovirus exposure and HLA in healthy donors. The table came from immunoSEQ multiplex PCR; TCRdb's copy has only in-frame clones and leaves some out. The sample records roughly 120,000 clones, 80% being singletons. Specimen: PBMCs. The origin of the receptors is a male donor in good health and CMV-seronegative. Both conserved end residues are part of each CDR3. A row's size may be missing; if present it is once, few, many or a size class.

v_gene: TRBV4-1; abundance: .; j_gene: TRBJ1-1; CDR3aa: CASSHLETIMNTEAFF
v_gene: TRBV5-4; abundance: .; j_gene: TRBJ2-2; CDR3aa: CAGSPRSTGELFF
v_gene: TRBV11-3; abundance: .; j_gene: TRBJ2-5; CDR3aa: CASSSGQGPGETQYF
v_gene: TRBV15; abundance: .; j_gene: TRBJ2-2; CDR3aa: CATSRVGTGTANTGELFF
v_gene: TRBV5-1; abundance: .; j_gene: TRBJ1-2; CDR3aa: CASSLDGGNYGYTF
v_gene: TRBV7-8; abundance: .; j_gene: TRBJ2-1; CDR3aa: CASSPGRLAGGNEQFF
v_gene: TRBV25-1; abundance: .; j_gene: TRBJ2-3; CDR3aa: CASSASGTGTDTQYF
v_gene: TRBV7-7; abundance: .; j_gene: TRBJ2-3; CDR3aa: CASSLAAGGPTDTQYF
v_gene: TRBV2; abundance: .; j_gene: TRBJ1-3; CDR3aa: CASSGRVRNTIYF
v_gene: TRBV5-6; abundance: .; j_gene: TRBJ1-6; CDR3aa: CASSQGANSPLHF
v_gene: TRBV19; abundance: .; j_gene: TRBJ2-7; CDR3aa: CASRQELSSYEQYF
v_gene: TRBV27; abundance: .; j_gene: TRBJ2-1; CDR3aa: CASSLWGQGADEQFF
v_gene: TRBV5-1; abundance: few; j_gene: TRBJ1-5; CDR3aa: CASSLGTGGDYNQPQHF
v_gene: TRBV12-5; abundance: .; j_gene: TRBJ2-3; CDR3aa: CASGFGVADTQYF
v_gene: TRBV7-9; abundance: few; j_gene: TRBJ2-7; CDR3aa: CASSSLTSGGAEQYF
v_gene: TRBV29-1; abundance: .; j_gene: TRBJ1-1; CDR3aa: CSVDWQGEGVNTEAFF
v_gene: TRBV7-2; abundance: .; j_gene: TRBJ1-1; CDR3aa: CASSLAGQNTEAFF
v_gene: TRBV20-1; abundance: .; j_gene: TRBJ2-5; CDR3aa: CSARRTESQYF
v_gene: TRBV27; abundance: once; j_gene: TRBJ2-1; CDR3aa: CASSLSASGYNEQFF
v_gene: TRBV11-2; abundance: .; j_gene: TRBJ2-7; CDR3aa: CASSLVGQGRYEQYF
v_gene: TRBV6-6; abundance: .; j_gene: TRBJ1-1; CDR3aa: CASSSRGSGNTEAFF
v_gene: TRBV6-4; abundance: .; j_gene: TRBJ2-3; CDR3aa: CASNDGAGATDTQYF
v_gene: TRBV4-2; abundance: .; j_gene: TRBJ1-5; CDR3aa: CASSQVAGSAQPQHF
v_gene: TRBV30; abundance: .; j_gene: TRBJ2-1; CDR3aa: CAWSDPRGIRTHNEQFF
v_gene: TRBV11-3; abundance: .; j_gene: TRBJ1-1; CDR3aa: CASSLDPPRQGMNTEAFF
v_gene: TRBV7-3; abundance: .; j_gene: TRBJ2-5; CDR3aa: CASSLTGQGGETQYF
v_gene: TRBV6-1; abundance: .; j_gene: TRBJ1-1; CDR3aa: CASSYFRGVTEAFF
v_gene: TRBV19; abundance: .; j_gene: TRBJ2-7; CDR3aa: CASSTPGHTKYEQYF
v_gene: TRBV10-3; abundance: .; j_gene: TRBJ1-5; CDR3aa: CAISGAQDGQPQHF
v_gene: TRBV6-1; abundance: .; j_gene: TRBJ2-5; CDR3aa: CASSVAWTGIQETQYF